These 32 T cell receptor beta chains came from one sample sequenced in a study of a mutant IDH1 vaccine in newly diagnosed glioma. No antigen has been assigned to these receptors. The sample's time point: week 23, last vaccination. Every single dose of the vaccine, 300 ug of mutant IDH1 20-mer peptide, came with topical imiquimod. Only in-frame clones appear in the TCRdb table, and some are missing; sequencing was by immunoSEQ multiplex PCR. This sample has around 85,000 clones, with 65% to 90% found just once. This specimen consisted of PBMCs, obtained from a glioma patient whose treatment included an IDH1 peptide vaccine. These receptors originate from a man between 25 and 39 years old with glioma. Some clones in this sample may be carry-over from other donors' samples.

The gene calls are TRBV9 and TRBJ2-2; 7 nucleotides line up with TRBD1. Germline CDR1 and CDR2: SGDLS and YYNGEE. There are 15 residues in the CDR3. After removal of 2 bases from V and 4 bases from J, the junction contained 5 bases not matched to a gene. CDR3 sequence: CASSVEGQSTGELFF. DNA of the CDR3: TGTGCCAGCAGCGTCGAGGGACAGTCCACCGGGGAGCTGTTTTTT.

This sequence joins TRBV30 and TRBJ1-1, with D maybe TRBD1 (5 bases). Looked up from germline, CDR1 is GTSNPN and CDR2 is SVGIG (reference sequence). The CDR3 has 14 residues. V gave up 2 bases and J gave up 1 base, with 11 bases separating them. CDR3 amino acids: CAWSPGQPNTEAFF. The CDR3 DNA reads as TGTGCCTGGAGTCCGGGGCAGCCGAACACTGAAGCTTTCTTT.

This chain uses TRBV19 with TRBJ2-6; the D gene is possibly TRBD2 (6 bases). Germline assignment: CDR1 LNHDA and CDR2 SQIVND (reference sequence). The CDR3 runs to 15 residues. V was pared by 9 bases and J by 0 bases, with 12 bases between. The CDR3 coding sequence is TGTGCCAGCGGAGGGGACCTCTCTGGGGCCAACGTCCTGACTTTC. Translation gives CASGGDLSGANVLTF. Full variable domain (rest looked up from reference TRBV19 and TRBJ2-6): DGGITQSPKYLFRKEGQNVTLSCEQNLNHDAMYWYRQDPGQGLRLIYYSQIVNDFQKGDIAEGYSVSREKKESFPLTVTSAQKNPTAFYLCASGGDLSGANVLTFGAGSRLTVL.

The CDR3 bases are TGCGCCAGCAGCCAAGATAAACAGGGAAATCGGGAGCTGTTTTTT. As protein: CASSQDKQGNRELFF. The rearrangement links TRBV4-3 to TRBJ2-2, with D possibly matching TRBD1 (6 bases). The CDR3 extends over 15 amino acids. The V gene lost 0 bases and the J gene lost 9 bases, with 14 bases spanning the gap. Germline lookup yields CDR1 LGHNA and CDR2 YSLEER.

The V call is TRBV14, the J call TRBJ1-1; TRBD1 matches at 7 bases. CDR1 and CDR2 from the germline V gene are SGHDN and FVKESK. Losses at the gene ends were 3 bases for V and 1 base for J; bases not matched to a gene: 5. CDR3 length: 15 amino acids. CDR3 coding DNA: TGTGCCAGCAGCCAGAACCGACAGGGGAACACTGAAGCTTTCTTT. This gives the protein CASSQNRQGNTEAFF.

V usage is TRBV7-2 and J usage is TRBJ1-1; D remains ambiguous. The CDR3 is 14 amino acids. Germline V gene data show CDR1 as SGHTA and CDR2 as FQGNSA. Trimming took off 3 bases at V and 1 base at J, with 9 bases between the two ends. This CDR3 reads CASSFSVGNTEAFF. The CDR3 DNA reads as TGTGCCAGCAGCTTTTCGGTAGGGAACACTGAAGCTTTCTTT.

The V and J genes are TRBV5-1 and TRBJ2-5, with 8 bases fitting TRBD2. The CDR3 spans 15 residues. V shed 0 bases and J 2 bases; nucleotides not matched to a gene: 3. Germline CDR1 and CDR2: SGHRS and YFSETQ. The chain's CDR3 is CASSLGSGAQETQYF. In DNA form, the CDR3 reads TGCGCCAGCAGCTTGGGTAGCGGGGCTCAAGAGACCCAGTACTTC.

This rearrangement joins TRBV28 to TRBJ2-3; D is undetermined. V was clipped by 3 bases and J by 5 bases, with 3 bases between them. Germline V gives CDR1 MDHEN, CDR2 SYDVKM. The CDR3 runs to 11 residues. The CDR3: CASSFRDTQYF. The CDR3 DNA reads TGTGCCAGCAGTTTTCGAGATACGCAGTATTTT.

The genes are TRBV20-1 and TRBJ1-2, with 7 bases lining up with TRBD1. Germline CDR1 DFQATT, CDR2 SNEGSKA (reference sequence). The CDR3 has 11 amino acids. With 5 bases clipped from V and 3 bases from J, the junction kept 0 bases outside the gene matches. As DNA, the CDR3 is TGCAGTGCTGGGACAGACTATGGCTACACCTTC. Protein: CSAGTDYGYTF.

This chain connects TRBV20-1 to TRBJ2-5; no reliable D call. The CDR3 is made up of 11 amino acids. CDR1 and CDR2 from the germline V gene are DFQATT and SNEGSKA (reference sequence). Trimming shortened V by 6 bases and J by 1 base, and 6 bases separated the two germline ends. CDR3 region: CSANTQETQYF. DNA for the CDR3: TGCAGTGCAAATACCCAAGAGACCCAGTACTTC.

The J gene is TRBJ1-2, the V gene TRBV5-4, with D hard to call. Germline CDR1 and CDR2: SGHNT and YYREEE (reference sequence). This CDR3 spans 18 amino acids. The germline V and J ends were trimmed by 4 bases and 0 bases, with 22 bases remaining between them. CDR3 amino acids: CASSPTPWAGEPNYGYTF. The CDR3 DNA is TGTGCCAGCAGCCCCACCCCTTGGGCAGGTGAACCTAACTATGGCTACACCTTC.

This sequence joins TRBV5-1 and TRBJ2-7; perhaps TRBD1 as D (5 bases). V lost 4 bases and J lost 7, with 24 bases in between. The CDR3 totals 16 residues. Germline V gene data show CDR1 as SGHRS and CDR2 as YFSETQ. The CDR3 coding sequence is TGCGCCAGCAGCCGATTAGCCGGGCCAACCAAGGGGGAGCAGTACTTC. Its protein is CASSRLAGPTKGEQYF.

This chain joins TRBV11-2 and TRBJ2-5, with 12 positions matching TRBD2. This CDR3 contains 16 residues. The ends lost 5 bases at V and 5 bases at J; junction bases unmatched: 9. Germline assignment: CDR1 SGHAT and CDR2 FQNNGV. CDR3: CASSPARLAGVETQYF. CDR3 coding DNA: TGTGCCAGCAGCCCCGCCCGACTAGCGGGGGTGGAGACCCAGTACTTC.

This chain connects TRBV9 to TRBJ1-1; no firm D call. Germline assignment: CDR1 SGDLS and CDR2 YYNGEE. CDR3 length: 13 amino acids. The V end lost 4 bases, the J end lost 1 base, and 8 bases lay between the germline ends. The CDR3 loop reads CASSPGRNTEAFF. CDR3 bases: TGTGCCAGCAGCCCGGGTCGGAACACTGAAGCTTTCTTT.

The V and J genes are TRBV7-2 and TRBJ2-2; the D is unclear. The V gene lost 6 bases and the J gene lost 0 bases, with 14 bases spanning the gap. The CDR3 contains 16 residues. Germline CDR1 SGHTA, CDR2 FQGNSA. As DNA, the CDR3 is TGTGCCAGCAGACCTCAACCCATTTCGAACACCGGGGAGCTGTTTTTT. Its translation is CASRPQPISNTGELFF.

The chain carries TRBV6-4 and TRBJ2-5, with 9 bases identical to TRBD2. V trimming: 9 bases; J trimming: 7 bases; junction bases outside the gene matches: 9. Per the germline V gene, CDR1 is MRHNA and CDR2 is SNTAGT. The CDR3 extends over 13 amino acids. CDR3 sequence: CASQRREGGTQYF. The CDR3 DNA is TGTGCCAGTCAAAGGCGGGAGGGAGGGACCCAGTACTTC.

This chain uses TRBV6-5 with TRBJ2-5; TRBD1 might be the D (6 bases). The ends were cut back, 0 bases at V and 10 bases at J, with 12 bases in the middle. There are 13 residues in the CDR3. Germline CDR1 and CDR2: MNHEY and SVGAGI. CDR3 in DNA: TGTGCCAGCAGTTACTCAAGTAAGGGGGTCCAGTACTTC. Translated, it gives CASSYSSKGVQYF.

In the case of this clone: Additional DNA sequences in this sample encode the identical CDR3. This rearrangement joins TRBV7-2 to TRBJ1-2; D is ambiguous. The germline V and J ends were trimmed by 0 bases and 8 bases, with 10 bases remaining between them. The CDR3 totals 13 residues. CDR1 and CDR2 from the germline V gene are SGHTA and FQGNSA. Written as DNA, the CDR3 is TGTGCCAGCAGCTTAGCGGGCAGTGGCGGCTACACCTTC. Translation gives CASSLAGSGGYTF. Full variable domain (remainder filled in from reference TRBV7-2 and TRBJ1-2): GAGVSQSPSNKVTEKGKDVELRCDPISGHTALYWYRQSLGQGLEFLIYFQGNSAPDKSGLPSDRFSAERTGGSVSTLTIQRTQQEDSAVYLCASSLAGSGGYTFGSGTRLTVV.

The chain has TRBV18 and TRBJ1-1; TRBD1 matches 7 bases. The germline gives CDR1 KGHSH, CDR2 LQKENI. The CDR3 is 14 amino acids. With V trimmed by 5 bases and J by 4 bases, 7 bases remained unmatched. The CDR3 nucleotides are TGTGCCAGCTCAACGAGGGACAGAGCCACTGAAGCTTTCTTT. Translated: CASSTRDRATEAFF.

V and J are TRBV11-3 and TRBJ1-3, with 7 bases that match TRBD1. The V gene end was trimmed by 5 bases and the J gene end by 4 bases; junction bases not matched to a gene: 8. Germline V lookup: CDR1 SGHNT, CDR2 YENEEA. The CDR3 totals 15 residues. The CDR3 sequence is CASSPGGGVGNTIYF. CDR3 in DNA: TGTGCCAGCAGCCCAGGGGGGGGCGTCGGAAACACCATATATTTT.

CDR3 bases: TGTGCCAGCAGCCAAGTCCTTAGCGACGAGCAGTACTTC. Translated, it gives CASSQVLSDEQYF. J is TRBJ2-7 and V is TRBV4-2; a possible D gene is TRBD2 (5 bases). V was shortened by 1 base and J by 5 bases, with 9 bases between the two germline ends. This CDR3 has 13 amino acids. Germline V CDR1 and CDR2: LGHNA, YNFKEQ.

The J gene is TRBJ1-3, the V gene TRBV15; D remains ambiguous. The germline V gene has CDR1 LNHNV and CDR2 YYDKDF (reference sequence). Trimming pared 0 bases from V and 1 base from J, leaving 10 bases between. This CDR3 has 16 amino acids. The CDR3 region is CATSRDPVRSGNTIYF. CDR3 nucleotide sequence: TGTGCCACCAGCAGAGATCCGGTTCGGTCTGGAAACACCATATATTTT.

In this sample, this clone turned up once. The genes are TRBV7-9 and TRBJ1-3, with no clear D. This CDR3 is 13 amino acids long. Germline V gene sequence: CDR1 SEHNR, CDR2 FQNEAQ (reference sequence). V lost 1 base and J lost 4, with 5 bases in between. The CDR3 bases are TGTGCCAGCAGCTTAGACGGGGGAAACACCATATATTTT. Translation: CASSLDGGNTIYF. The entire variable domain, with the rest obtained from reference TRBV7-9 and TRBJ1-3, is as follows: DTGVSQNPRHKITKRGQNVTFRCDPISEHNRLYWYRQTLGQGPEFLTYFQNEAQLEKSRLLSDRFSAERPKGSFSTLEIQRTEQGDSAMYLCASSLDGGNTIYFGEGSWLTVV.

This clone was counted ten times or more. CDR3 sequence reads: CASSLNSGANVLTF. The CDR3 nucleotides are TGTGCCAGCAGTCTAAACTCTGGGGCCAACGTCCTGACTTTC. The chain is built from TRBV27 and TRBJ2-6; D is unresolved. The CDR3 is 14 amino acids. V was clipped by 5 bases and J by 0 bases, with 5 bases between them. Germline CDR1 reads MNHEY; CDR2 reads SMNVEV (reference sequence).

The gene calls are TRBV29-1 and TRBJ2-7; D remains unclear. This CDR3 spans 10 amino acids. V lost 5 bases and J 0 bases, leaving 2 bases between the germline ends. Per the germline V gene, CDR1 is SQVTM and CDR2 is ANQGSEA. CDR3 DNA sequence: TGCAGCGTTCTCTCCTACGAGCAGTACTTC. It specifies CSVLSYEQYF.

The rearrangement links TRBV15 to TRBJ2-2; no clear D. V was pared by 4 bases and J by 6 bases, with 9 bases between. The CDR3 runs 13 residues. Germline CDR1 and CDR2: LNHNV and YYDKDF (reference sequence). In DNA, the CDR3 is TGTGCCACCAGCATATTCGCTTCCGGGGAGCTGTTTTTT. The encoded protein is CATSIFASGELFF. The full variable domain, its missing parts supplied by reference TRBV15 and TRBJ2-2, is DAMVIQNPRYQVTQFGKPVTLSCSQTLNHNVMYWYQQKSSQAPKLLFHYYDKDFNNEADTPDNFQSRRPNTSFCFLDIRSPGLGDTAMYLCATSIFASGELFFGEGSRLTVL.

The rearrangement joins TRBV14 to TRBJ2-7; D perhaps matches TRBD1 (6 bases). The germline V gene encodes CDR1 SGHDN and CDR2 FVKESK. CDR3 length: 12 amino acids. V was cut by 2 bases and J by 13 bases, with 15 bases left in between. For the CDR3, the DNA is TGTGCCAGCAGCCAACACGGGACATTGGAATACTTC. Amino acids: CASSQHGTLEYF.

DNA for the CDR3: TGTGCCAGCAGCTTAATGGCAGGGAATAATTCACCCCTCCACTTT. Its translation is CASSLMAGNNSPLHF. This chain links TRBV7-3 with TRBJ1-6, with D perhaps matching TRBD1 (5 bases). Trimming took off 1 base at V and 5 bases at J, with 9 bases between the two ends. The CDR3 is 15 residues long. Germline-derived CDR1 and CDR2 are SGHTA and FQGTGA.

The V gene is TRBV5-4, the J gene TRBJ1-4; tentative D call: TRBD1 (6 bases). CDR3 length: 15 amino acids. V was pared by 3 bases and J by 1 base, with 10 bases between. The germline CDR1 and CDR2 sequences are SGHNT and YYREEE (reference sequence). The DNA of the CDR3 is TGTGCCAGCAGCTCCTCCAGGGGAACTAATGAAAAACTGTTTTTT. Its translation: CASSSSRGTNEKLFF.

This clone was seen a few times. In nucleotides, the CDR3 is TGTGCCTGGAGCAAAGCGGGGAACACTGAAGCTTTCTTT. As protein: CAWSKAGNTEAFF. The chain is built from TRBV30 and TRBJ1-1; D is ambiguous. The germline V gene has CDR1 GTSNPN and CDR2 SVGIG (reference sequence). V shed 3 bases and J shed 1 base, with 9 bases lying between them. This CDR3 region has 13 residues.

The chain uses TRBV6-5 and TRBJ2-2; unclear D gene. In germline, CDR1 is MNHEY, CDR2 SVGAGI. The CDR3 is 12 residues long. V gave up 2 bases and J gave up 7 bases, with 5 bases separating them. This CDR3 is CASSYLFGELFF. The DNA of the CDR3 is TGTGCCAGCAGTTACCTCTTCGGGGAGCTGTTTTTT.

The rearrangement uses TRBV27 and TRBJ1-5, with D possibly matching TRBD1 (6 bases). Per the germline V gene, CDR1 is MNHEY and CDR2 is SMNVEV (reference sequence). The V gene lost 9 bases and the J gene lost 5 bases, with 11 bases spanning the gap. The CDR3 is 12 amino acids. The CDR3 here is CASGQPYQPQHF. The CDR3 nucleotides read TGTGCCAGTGGACAGCCGTATCAGCCCCAGCATTTT.